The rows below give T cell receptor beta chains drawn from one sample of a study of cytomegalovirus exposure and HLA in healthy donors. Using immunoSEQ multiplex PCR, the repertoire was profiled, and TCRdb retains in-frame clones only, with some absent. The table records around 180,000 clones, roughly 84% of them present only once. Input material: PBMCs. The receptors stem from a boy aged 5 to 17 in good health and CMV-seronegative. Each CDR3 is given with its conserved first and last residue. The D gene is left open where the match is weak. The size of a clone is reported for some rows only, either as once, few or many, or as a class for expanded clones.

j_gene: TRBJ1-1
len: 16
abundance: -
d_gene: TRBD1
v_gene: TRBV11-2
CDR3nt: TGTGCCAGCAGCTTAAGGGACAGGGGTTGGAACACTGAAGCTTTCTTT
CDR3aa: CASSLRDRGWNTEAFF

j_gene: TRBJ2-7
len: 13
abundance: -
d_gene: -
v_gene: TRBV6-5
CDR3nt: TGTGCCAGCAGGTCCTCCGGTTTAAGAGAGCAGTACTTC
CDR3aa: CASRSSGLREQYF

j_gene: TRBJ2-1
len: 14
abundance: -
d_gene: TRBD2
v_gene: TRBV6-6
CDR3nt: TGTGCCAGCAGTTTGCGGGGGGCCGGCGATGAGCAGTTCTTC
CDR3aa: CASSLRGAGDEQFF

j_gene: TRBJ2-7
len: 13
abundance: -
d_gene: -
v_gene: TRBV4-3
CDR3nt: TGCGCCAGCAGCCAAGACAGCTCCTACGAGCAGTACTTC
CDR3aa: CASSQDSSYEQYF

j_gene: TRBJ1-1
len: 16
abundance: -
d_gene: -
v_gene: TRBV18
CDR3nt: TGTGCCAGCTCACCTAAGACAGCCCTTATGAACACTGAAGCTTTCTTT
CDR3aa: CASSPKTALMNTEAFF

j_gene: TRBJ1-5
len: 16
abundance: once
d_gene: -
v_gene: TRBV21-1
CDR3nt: TGTGCCAGCAGCAAAGGTGGGGGCTGCGGCAATCAGCCCCAGCATTTT
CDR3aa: CASSKGGGCGNQPQHF

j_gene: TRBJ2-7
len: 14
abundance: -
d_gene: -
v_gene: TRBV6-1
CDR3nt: TGTGCCAGCAGTGAAGCCAGGGATCGTAGCGAGCAGTACTTC
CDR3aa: CASSEARDRSEQYF

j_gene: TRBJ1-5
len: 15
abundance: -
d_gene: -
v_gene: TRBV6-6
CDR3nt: TGTGCCAGCAGCTTCCAGGGTAGTAGCAATCAGCCCCAGCATTTT
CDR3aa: CASSFQGSSNQPQHF

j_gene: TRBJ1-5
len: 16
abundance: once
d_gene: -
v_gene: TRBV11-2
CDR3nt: TGTGCCAGCAGCTTAGGGGCAGGTGCGGGTGGTCAGCCCCAGCATTTT
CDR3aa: CASSLGAGAGGQPQHF

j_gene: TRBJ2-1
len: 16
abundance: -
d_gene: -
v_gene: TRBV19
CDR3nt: TGTGCCACTAAGGCAGGGTCAGCCCGAACCTACAATGAGCAGTTCTTC
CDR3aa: CATKAGSARTYNEQFF

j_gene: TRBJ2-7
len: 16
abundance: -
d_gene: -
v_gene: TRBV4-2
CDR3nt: TGTGCCAGCAGCCAAGATTCAGGGTCGGGCGCCTACGAGCAGTACTTC
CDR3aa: CASSQDSGSGAYEQYF

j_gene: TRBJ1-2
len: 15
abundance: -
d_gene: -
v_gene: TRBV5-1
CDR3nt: TGCGCCAGCAGCTTGGCCGGGGGGGAATACTATGGCTACACCTTC
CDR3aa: CASSLAGGEYYGYTF